This T cell receptor beta chain was profiled in a study of shared clonotypes between healthy human individuals. The V and J ends lost 7 bases and 4 bases, in that order; junction bases with no gene match: 9. Germline V gene sequence: CDR1 SQVTM, CDR2 ANQGSEA. This CDR3 has 14 amino acids. Profiling relied on immunoSEQ multiplex PCR, and the TCRdb table lists in-frame clones only, not all of them. The data hold approximately 95,000 clones, with 67% observed a single time. This chain joins TRBV29-1 and TRBJ2-2; 7 bases are shared with TRBD1. The specimen sequenced was memory CD8+ T cells sorted from blood. The subset here: CD45RO+ cells pooled with CCR7-negative TemRA cells. This sequence was found in a man aged 25 to 40 in good health. The CDR3 loop is CSAMRQGLTGELFF. CDR3 bases: TGCAGCGCTATGAGACAGGGTCTCACCGGGGAGCTGTTTTTT.